These 13 T cell receptor beta chains share one sample of origin, sequenced in a study of cytomegalovirus exposure and HLA in healthy donors. Primers for the PCR totalled 60 Vbeta and 13 Jbeta. Measured with immunoSEQ multiplex PCR; TCRdb has only the in-frame clones, and not every one. Seen here are 250,000 to 350,000 clones, 80% observed once, and the top ten hold less than 0.4%. Sample: PBMCs. The origin of the receptors is a girl aged 2-10 years in good health and CMV-seronegative.

The chain uses TRBV28 and TRBJ2-5; D is undetermined. V lost 3 bases, J lost 4 bases, and 12 bases lay in between. There are 14 residues in the CDR3. CDR1 is MDHEN, CDR2 SYDVKM, per germline. Here the CDR3 reads CASSFTPQVETQYF. Here the CDR3 DNA reads TGTGCCAGCAGTTTCACTCCCCAGGTAGAGACCCAGTACTTC.

The rearrangement joins TRBV29-1 to TRBJ2-3; 11 nucleotides align to TRBD1. This CDR3 comprises 14 residues. Germline V lookup: CDR1 SQVTM, CDR2 ANQGSEA. The ends lost 4 bases at V and 3 bases at J; junction bases unmatched: 3. The CDR3 loop reads CSVVGTGGTDTQYF. For the CDR3, the DNA is TGCAGCGTTGTCGGGACAGGGGGTACAGATACGCAGTATTTT.

The table lists this clone with a few counts. The V gene is TRBV5-4, the J gene TRBJ1-2, with TRBD1 matching 9 bases. The V gene's germline CDR1 is SGHNT and CDR2 YYREEE (reference sequence). V was clipped by 4 bases and J by 7 bases; unmatched bases: 8. This CDR3 is built from 14 residues. The CDR3, as DNA: TGTGCCAGCAGCGGTCCCGGGACAGGGATTGGCTACACCTTC. Translating gives CASSGPGTGIGYTF.

This sequence joins TRBV28 and TRBJ2-1; 9 bases fit TRBD2. CDR3 length: 19 residues. V lost 6 bases, J lost 3 bases, and 18 bases stayed unmatched. Per the germline V gene, CDR1 is MDHEN and CDR2 is SYDVKM. The CDR3 nucleotides read TGTGCCAGCAGCCTGGGGGGACTAGCTCACGACGCCATCTACAATGAGCAGTTCTTC. Protein: CASSLGGLAHDAIYNEQFF.

The rearrangement joins TRBV7-9 to TRBJ2-7; 10 bases agree with TRBD1. V lost 4 bases to trimming and J lost 2 bases; unmatched junction nucleotides: 8. CDR1 is SEHNR, CDR2 FQNEAQ, per germline (reference sequence). The CDR3 sequence is 16 residues long. CDR3 in amino acids: CASSSRRTGGPYEQYF. The CDR3 DNA follows: TGTGCCAGCAGCTCCCGGCGGACAGGGGGACCCTACGAGCAGTACTTC.

The chain employs TRBV27 and TRBJ2-1; D might be TRBD1 (6 bases). Germline CDR1 is MNHEY and CDR2 is SMNVEV (reference sequence). Trimming stripped 6 bases from V and 6 bases from J, with 15 bases between. This CDR3 has 14 residues. CDR3 sequence: CASSTHRQVNEQFF. The CDR3 DNA sequence: TGTGCCAGCAGCACCCACCGACAGGTCAATGAGCAGTTCTTC.

The V call is TRBV6-1, the J call TRBJ2-1; 8 bases are shared with TRBD1. CDR1 and CDR2 from the germline V gene are MNHNS and SASEGT. V lost 11 bases and J lost 7; bases outside the gene matches: 16. This CDR3 region has 15 residues. The DNA of the CDR3 is TGTGCCTACCAAGGTGGTGGGACAGGTGAGAATGAGCAGTTCTTC. Translated: CAYQGGGTGENEQFF.

This chain joins TRBV6-1 and TRBJ2-1; perhaps TRBD1 as D (5 bases). The CDR3 has 15 amino acids. V lost 1 base, J lost 8 bases, and 15 bases lay in between. Germline assignment: CDR1 MNHNS and CDR2 SASEGT. CDR3 amino acids: CASSEGQSIFDEQFF. In DNA form, the CDR3 reads TGTGCCAGCAGTGAAGGACAGAGTATTTTCGATGAGCAGTTCTTC.

This rearrangement joins TRBV18 to TRBJ1-4; 7 bases agree with TRBD1. Germline V gene sequence: CDR1 KGHSH, CDR2 LQKENI. V gave up 0 bases and J gave up 5 bases; unmatched junction bases: 3. The CDR3 has 15 amino acids. CDR3: CASSPPGQQNEKLFF. In DNA form, the CDR3 reads TGTGCCAGCTCACCACCGGGACAGCAGAATGAAAAACTGTTTTTT.

This chain uses TRBV14 with TRBJ1-2, with D hard to call. The V end lost 0 bases, the J end lost 14 bases, and 19 bases lay between the germline ends. Germline-derived CDR1 and CDR2 are SGHDN and FVKESK. The CDR3 loop spans 14 amino acids. The CDR3 sequence: CASSQDRRTATMTF. In DNA form, the CDR3 reads TGTGCCAGCAGCCAAGATCGCAGGACTGCCACTATGACCTTC.

A remark on this clone: The junction shows a germline mismatch at one end, possibly a read error. The V and J genes are TRBV7-9 and TRBJ1-1; no reliable D call. The CDR3 totals 15 residues. The V gene's germline CDR1 is SEHNR and CDR2 FQNEAQ (reference sequence). The CDR3 coding sequence is TGTTCCAGCAGCCCGGGTGGGTCAATGAACACTGAAGCTTTCTTT. Encoded protein: CSSSPGGSMNTEAFF.

This clone was counted once. V gene TRBV9 combines with J gene TRBJ2-3, with TRBD2 matching 8 bases. With V trimmed by 4 bases and J by 1 base, 2 bases remained unmatched. The CDR3 spans 14 residues. Germline assignment: CDR1 SGDLS and CDR2 YYNGEE. CDR3 nucleotides: TGTGCCAGCAGCTATAGCGGGGGCACAGATACGCAGTATTTT. Translated: CASSYSGGTDTQYF.

As to this clone: Other DNA variants within this sample encode the same CDR3. The V call is TRBV10-2, the J call TRBJ1-5; 8 bases match TRBD1. This CDR3 region has 14 residues. The germline V gene encodes CDR1 WSHSY and CDR2 SAAADI. Trimming cost V 6 bases and J 3 bases; bases outside gene matches: 4. The CDR3 sequence: CASRPGQANQPQHF. The CDR3 DNA sequence: TGCGCCAGCAGACCGGGACAGGCCAATCAGCCCCAGCATTTT.